The 9 T cell receptor beta chains below all came from one sample that was sequenced in a study of graft-versus-host responses after intestinal transplantation. Generated by immunoSEQ multiplex PCR, the TCRdb table keeps only in-frame clones and is missing some. The sample consists of tens of thousands of clones, 92% of them appearing once. Sample: bone marrow, taken almost 750 days after intestinal transplantation. These receptors were taken from a human patient who received an intestinal transplant, so some T cells may come from the graft donor.

The chain employs TRBV5-6 and TRBJ2-7, with 13 bases identical to TRBD2. The CDR3 has 15 amino acids. V trimming: 5 bases; J trimming: 6 bases; junction bases outside the gene matches: 8. The V gene's germline CDR1 is SGHDT and CDR2 YYEEEE. The CDR3 sequence is CASSSGLAGVSEQYF. CDR3 in DNA: TGTGCCAGCAGTTCAGGACTAGCGGGAGTCTCCGAGCAGTACTTC. Looking up the rest from reference TRBV5-6 and TRBJ2-7 gives the full variable domain: DAGVTQSPTHLIKTRGQQVTLRCSPKSGHDTVSWYQQALGQGPQFIFQYYEEEERQRGNFPDRFSGHQFPNYSSELNVNALLLGDSALYLCASSSGLAGVSEQYFGPGTRLTVT.

The chain combines TRBV6-6 with TRBJ2-5; 7 bases fit TRBD1. This CDR3 has 13 amino acids. The germline gives CDR1 MNHNY, CDR2 SVGAGI (reference sequence). J gave up 8 bases and V 2 bases, and 5 bases lay outside the gene matches. The CDR3 nucleotides read TGTGCCAGCAGTTACGAGGGGGCGGATACCCAGTACTTC. Protein sequence: CASSYEGADTQYF.

The rearrangement joins TRBV5-6 to TRBJ2-3, with D tentatively TRBD1 or TRBD2 (5 bases each). V was clipped by 4 bases and J by 2 bases, with 14 bases between them. Germline CDR1 SGHDT, CDR2 YYEEEE. This CDR3 spans 15 amino acids. CDR3 sequence: CASSRLGDLTDTQYF. Written as DNA, the CDR3 is TGTGCCAGCAGCCGATTGGGGGATCTCACAGATACGCAGTATTTT.

The chain employs TRBV28 and TRBJ1-5; D might be TRBD1 (6 bases). Per the germline V gene, CDR1 is MDHEN and CDR2 is SYDVKM. CDR3 length: 12 amino acids. V dropped 9 bases and J dropped 4 bases, with 10 bases sitting between them. The CDR3 sequence is CASQGTNQPQHF. The CDR3 DNA is TGTGCCAGTCAGGGGACGAATCAGCCCCAGCATTTT.

V gene TRBV4-1 combines with J gene TRBJ2-7; D is unclear. The CDR3 spans 17 residues. The germline V and J ends were trimmed by 2 bases and 2 bases, with 19 bases remaining between them. Germline V gene data show CDR1 as MGHRA and CDR2 as YSYEKL. CDR3 in DNA: TGCGCCAGCAGCCAACCTTACACCCGAGACGTTGCCTACGAGCAGTACTTC. This translates into CASSQPYTRDVAYEQYF.

The gene calls are TRBV5-5 and TRBJ2-3, with 10 bases fitting TRBD2. Germline values: CDR1 SGHKS, CDR2 YYEKEE (reference sequence). The CDR3 has 15 amino acids. J gave up 6 bases and V 6 bases, and 10 bases lay outside the gene matches. The CDR3 bases are TGTGCCAGCACCGACCAACTAGCGGGGTATGATACGCAGTATTTT. Protein sequence: CASTDQLAGYDTQYF. The full variable domain, rest sourced from reference TRBV5-5 and TRBJ2-3, is DAGVTQSPTHLIKTRGQQVTLRCSPISGHKSVSWYQQVLGQGPQFIFQYYEKEERGRGNFPDRFSARQFPNYSSELNVNALLLGDSALYLCASTDQLAGYDTQYFGPGTRLTVL.

This chain connects TRBV11-2 to TRBJ2-5; the D is unclear. Trimming took off 7 bases at V and 5 bases at J, with 14 bases between the two ends. Germline-derived CDR1 and CDR2 are SGHAT and FQNNGV. There are 13 residues in the CDR3. The CDR3 DNA reads TGTGCCAGCACCTCCATTAGATCTGAGACCCAGTACTTC. This codes for CASTSIRSETQYF.

V usage is TRBV6-6 and J usage is TRBJ1-2, with a possible D match to TRBD1 (6 bases). Germline V gives CDR1 MNHNY, CDR2 SVGAGI (reference sequence). The length of the CDR3 is 13 residues. V lost 5 bases and J 4 bases, leaving 11 bases between the germline ends. The CDR3 loop is CASSTGTGYGYTF. CDR3 coding DNA: TGTGCCAGCAGTACAGGGACCGGCTATGGCTACACCTTC.

This clone occurred once. The CDR3 loop is CASSQESTDTQYF. CDR3 coding DNA: TGCGCCAGCAGCCAGGAGAGCACAGATACGCAGTATTTT. J is TRBJ2-3 and V is TRBV4-1; D is uncertain. Trimming pared 3 bases from V and 0 bases from J, leaving 4 bases between. CDR1 MGHRA and CDR2 YSYEKL come from the germline V gene. This CDR3 is 13 amino acids long.